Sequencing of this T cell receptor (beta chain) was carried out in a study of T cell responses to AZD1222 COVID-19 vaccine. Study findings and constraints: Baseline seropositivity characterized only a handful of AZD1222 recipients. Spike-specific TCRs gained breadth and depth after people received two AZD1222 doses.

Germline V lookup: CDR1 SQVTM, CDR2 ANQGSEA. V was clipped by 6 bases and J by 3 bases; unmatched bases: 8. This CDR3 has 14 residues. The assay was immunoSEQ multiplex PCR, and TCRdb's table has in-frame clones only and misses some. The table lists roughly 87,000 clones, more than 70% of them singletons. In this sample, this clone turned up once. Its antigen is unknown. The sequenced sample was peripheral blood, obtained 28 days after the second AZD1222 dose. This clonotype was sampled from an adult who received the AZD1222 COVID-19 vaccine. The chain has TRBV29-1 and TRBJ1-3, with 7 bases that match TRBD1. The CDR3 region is CSVVDRVVGNTIYF. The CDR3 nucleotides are TGCAGCGTGGTAGACAGGGTCGTTGGAAACACCATATATTTT.